There are a few counts of the clone carrying this TCR beta chain. Its matching antigen is unknown. This entry comes from a study of T-cell memory formation after mild COVID-19. TCRdb processed the 5' RACE reads anew with MiXCR; each CDR3 protein has one entry. The sample has about 290,000 distinct CDR3 sequences, 18% seen once; the top ten hold more than 20%. Regarding the study as a whole: There was a balanced CD4/CD8 profile in clones contracting day 15 to 85, and later expanders leaned CD4+.

The CDR3 contains 13 residues. Germline V gene data show CDR1 as SGHDT and CDR2 as YYEEEE. The ends were cut back, 0 bases at V and 10 bases at J, with 11 bases in the middle. The chain links TRBV5-6 to TRBJ2-1, with D possibly matching TRBD1 (6 bases). The origin of this receptor is a man between 18 and 29 years old who had mild COVID-19 (a few samples of this study predate the infection). Cell type and time point are not known. The sequencing sample was made of PBMCs or a T cell subset sorted from them (not recorded which). The CDR3: CASSLVGAREQFF. The CDR3 coding sequence is TGTGCCAGCAGCTTGGTGGGGGCACGGGAGCAGTTCTTC.